Each of the 20 T cell receptor beta chains below was sequenced from the same sample in a study of response to subunit inactivated influenza vaccine. TCRdb recomputed calls from the RT-PCR reads with MiXCR, one row per CDR3 protein. Altogether 800,000 to 1,000,000 distinct CDR3 sequences are present, about 20% being singletons, with the ten largest covering roughly a tenth. This specimen consisted of PBMCs from blood, obtained roughly 5 days after vaccination. These receptors were collected from a man aged 50 to 59 who received an inactivated influenza vaccine.

The table lists this clonotype with a few counts. The chain links TRBV5-1 to TRBJ2-7; D tentatively reads TRBD1 or TRBD2 (5 bases each). The germline CDR1 and CDR2 sequences are SGHRS and YFSETQ. The CDR3 runs 16 residues. Trimming left V 5 bases short and J 5 bases short, with 23 bases between. CDR3 sequence: CASSPSVFLGVNEQYF. The CDR3 DNA follows: TGCGCCAGCAGTCCTTCGGTTTTCTTGGGGGTCAACGAGCAGTACTTC.

V is TRBV15 and J is TRBJ2-5; 9 positions agree with TRBD1. V gave up 4 bases and J gave up 5 bases; unmatched junction bases: 5. Germline loops: CDR1 LNHNV, CDR2 YYDKDF (reference sequence). The CDR3 sequence is 14 residues long. The CDR3 spells CATSITGGGETQYF. The CDR3 bases are TGTGCCACCAGCATCACAGGGGGCGGGGAGACCCAGTACTTC.

The DNA of the CDR3 is TGTGCCAGCTCACCGATTATTCTGACAGGCCTGGCTAACTATGGCTACACCTTC. Amino acids: CASSPIILTGLANYGYTF. V gene TRBV18 combines with J gene TRBJ1-2; D possibly corresponds to TRBD1 (6 bases). The germline CDR1 and CDR2 sequences are KGHSH and LQKENI. This CDR3 is built from 18 residues. V lost 3 bases to trimming and J lost 0 bases, with 20 bases between them. Full variable domain (remainder filled in from reference TRBV18 and TRBJ1-2): NAGVMQNPRHLVRRRGQEARLRCSPMKGHSHVYWYRQLPEEGLKFMVYLQKENIIDESGMPKERFSAEFPKEGPSILRIQQVVRGDSAAYFCASSPIILTGLANYGYTFGSGTRLTVV.

J is TRBJ2-3 and V is TRBV7-2; TRBD1 agrees at 12 bases. The V gene end was trimmed by 2 bases and the J gene end by 5 bases; junction bases not matched to a gene: 5. Germline values: CDR1 SGHTA, CDR2 FQGNSA. The CDR3 has 16 residues. The CDR3 region has the DNA TGTGCCAGCAGCTTATGGGGACAGGGGGCTGAAGATACGCAGTATTTT. Its protein product is CASSLWGQGAEDTQYF.

Worth noting for this clonotype: Mismatch with germline at one junction end may stem from a read error. The chain uses TRBV4-2 and TRBJ2-4; D may be TRBD1 (6 bases). There are 17 residues in the CDR3. Germline values: CDR1 LGHNA, CDR2 YNFKEQ. In DNA, the CDR3 is TGTGCCATCAGCCCCGGACAGATAAGACTAGCCAAAAACATTCAGTACTTC. This translates into CAISPGQIRLAKNIQYF.

Only a few counts were recorded for this clonotype. V gene TRBV3-1 combines with J gene TRBJ1-5; TRBD1 matches at 9 bases. The junction had 2 bases not matched to a gene; V was cut back by 1 base and J by 1 base. The CDR3 sequence is 16 residues long. In germline, CDR1 is LGHDT, CDR2 YNNKEL (reference sequence). Here the CDR3 DNA reads TGTGCCAGCAGCCAAGGAGGGACAGGGAGCAATCAGCCCCAGCATTTT. Its translation: CASSQGGTGSNQPQHF.

This chain connects TRBV20-1 to TRBJ1-5, with 7 bases lining up with TRBD1. The CDR3 runs 13 residues. Germline lookup yields CDR1 DFQATT and CDR2 SNEGSKA (reference sequence). The V segment lost 2 bases and the J segment 7 bases; nucleotides outside the gene matches: 5. CDR3 nucleotides: TGCAGTGCTAGAAAAACAGGGGAGCAGCCCCAGCATTTT. This codes for CSARKTGEQPQHF.

The chain recombines TRBV2 with TRBJ2-7, with no clear D. The germline gives CDR1 SNHLY, CDR2 FYNNEI. This CDR3 region has 12 residues. The CDR3, as DNA: TGTCGGTATCTGCTGGGGATAATCGAGCAGTACTTC. It yields the protein CRYLLGIIEQYF. The variable domain in full, completed from reference TRBV2 and TRBJ2-7, reads EPEVTQTPSHQVTQMGQEVILRCVPISNHLYFYWYRQILGQKVEFLVSFYNNEISEKSEIFDDQFSVERPDGSNFTLKIRSTKLEDSAMYFCRYLLGIIEQYFGPGTRLTVT.

In its sample, this clonotype was seen a few times. The V gene is TRBV7-9, the J gene TRBJ2-1; D may correspond to TRBD1 or TRBD2 (5 bases each). In germline, CDR1 is SEHNR, CDR2 FQNEAQ (reference sequence). This CDR3 comprises 17 residues. Trimming took off 5 bases at V and 7 bases at J, with 24 bases between the two ends. The CDR3 DNA sequence: TGTGCCAGCAGCCCGGCCCCCTTGGGACGCCTTGGGAATGAGCAGTTCTTC. It specifies CASSPAPLGRLGNEQFF.

J is TRBJ2-2 and V is TRBV19; TRBD2 matches at 7 bases. V shed 3 bases and J 4 bases; nucleotides not matched to a gene: 5. CDR1 is LNHDA and CDR2 is SQIVND in the germline V gene (reference sequence). The CDR3 loop spans 15 amino acids. CDR3 nucleotide sequence: TGTGCCAGTAGTATGCTAGCGGTGGGCACCGGGGAGCTGTTTTTT. It encodes CASSMLAVGTGELFF.

V gene TRBV12-3 or TRBV12-4 combines with J gene TRBJ1-4; D call uncertain. This CDR3 comprises 15 residues. Trimming removed 5 bases at V and 0 bases at J, with 10 bases between. The CDR3 region is CASSTARSTNEKLFF. For the CDR3, the DNA is TGTGCCAGCAGTACGGCAAGGTCAACTAATGAAAAACTGTTTTTT.

This clonotype was seen more than once but under ten times. V gene TRBV4-1 combines with J gene TRBJ1-6, with D hard to call. V was shortened by 1 base and J by 10 bases, with 8 bases between the two germline ends. This CDR3 has 13 residues. In germline, CDR1 is MGHRA, CDR2 YSYEKL. CDR3 sequence reads: CASSQVWISPLHF. DNA of the CDR3: TGCGCCAGCAGCCAAGTTTGGATCTCACCCCTCCACTTT.

As regards this clonotype: Relative to the germline gene, one junction end is altered; a read error may explain this. This chain links TRBV7-7 with TRBJ1-1; the D is unclear. Germline CDR1 is SSHAT and CDR2 is FNYEAQ (reference sequence). The CDR3 extends over 13 amino acids. The CDR3 loop is CASSLDAGTEAFF. The CDR3 region has the DNA TGTGCTAGCAGCTTAGACGCGGGGACTGAAGCTTTCTTT.

The DNA of the CDR3 is TGTGCCAGCAGTGAAGTTCAGGGGGCGACCGGGGAGCTGTTTTTT. This encodes CASSEVQGATGELFF. The chain employs TRBV2 and TRBJ2-2, with 8 bases aligning to TRBD1. CDR1 and CDR2 from the germline V gene are SNHLY and FYNNEI. V lost 1 base, J lost 5 bases, and 3 bases stayed unmatched. The CDR3 covers 15 residues.

In its sample, this clonotype was seen a few times. The rearrangement joins TRBV7-2 to TRBJ2-1, with 7 bases fitting TRBD2. V lost 4 bases to trimming and J lost 4 bases; unmatched junction nucleotides: 4. The CDR3 totals 14 residues. In germline, CDR1 is SGHTA, CDR2 FQGNSA. DNA for the CDR3: TGTGCCAGCAGCTCAGCGGGGAGATACAATGAGCAGTTCTTC. This sequence encodes CASSSAGRYNEQFF.

V is TRBV28 and J is TRBJ2-1; D call uncertain. The CDR3 has 17 amino acids. Germline CDR1 MDHEN, CDR2 SYDVKM. V lost 3 bases and J lost 4, with 19 bases in between. The CDR3, as DNA: TGTGCCAGCAGTTTTTTGTCCAGAGGCCAGGATTACAATGAGCAGTTCTTC. As protein: CASSFLSRGQDYNEQFF.

The chain recombines TRBV18 with TRBJ1-5; D not resolved. Germline loops: CDR1 KGHSH, CDR2 LQKENI. The CDR3 is 15 amino acids. V lost 5 bases to trimming and J lost 6 bases, with 17 bases between them. CDR3 loop: CASSGFGSGGQPQHF. The CDR3, as DNA: TGTGCCAGCTCAGGATTTGGGAGCGGAGGTCAGCCCCAGCATTTT.

This clonotype has just a few counts. V is TRBV9 and J is TRBJ1-1, with D uncertain. V lost 3 bases, J lost 0 bases, and 15 bases lay in between. From germline, CDR1 is SGDLS and CDR2 YYNGEE. This CDR3 has 16 residues. The CDR3 DNA sequence: TGTGCCAGCAGCGAGGGTCAGGAATTTATGAACACTGAAGCTTTCTTT. This gives the protein CASSEGQEFMNTEAFF. Filled out from reference TRBV9 and TRBJ1-1, the complete variable domain reads DSGVTQTPKHLITATGQRVTLRCSPRSGDLSVYWYQQSLDQGLQFLIQYYNGEERAKGNILERFSAQQFPDLHSELNLSSLELGDSALYFCASSEGQEFMNTEAFFGQGTRLTVV.

This clonotype was picked up a small number of times. The chain combines TRBV2 with TRBJ2-1; 10 positions match TRBD1. V trimming: 8 bases; J trimming: 9 bases; junction bases outside the gene matches: 13. The germline V gene encodes CDR1 SNHLY and CDR2 FYNNEI. CDR3 length: 15 amino acids. CDR3 nucleotide sequence: TGTGCCAGCGGACCGGACAGGGGGGGATCTCCTGAGCAGTTCTTC. Encoded protein: CASGPDRGGSPEQFF. The full variable domain, completed using reference TRBV2 and TRBJ2-1, is EPEVTQTPSHQVTQMGQEVILRCVPISNHLYFYWYRQILGQKVEFLVSFYNNEISEKSEIFDDQFSVERPDGSNFTLKIRSTKLEDSAMYFCASGPDRGGSPEQFFGPGTRLTVL.

DNA for the CDR3: TGTGCCAGCAGCCGATGGACTAGCGGGGGCCAAGAGACCCAGTACTTC. Its protein is CASSRWTSGGQETQYF. V is TRBV6-1 and J is TRBJ2-5; the match to TRBD2 covers 13 bases. Germline CDR1 and CDR2: MNHNS and SASEGT. Unmatched junction bases numbered 5, after V lost 6 bases and J lost 1 base. The CDR3 covers 16 residues.